Reported below is one TCR beta chain. Its specificity is not known. This CDR3 has 15 amino acids. CDR1 and CDR2 from the germline V gene are LNHDA and SQIVND (reference sequence). Trimming shortened V by 3 bases and J by 1 base, and 10 bases separated the two germline ends. Repertoires were sampled repeatedly during chemoradiotherapy. This sample was taken from a study of chemoradiotherapy in HPV16-positive cancers. For the study at large: Candidate HPV-specific clones and shared TCR motifs came from a couple of HPV16-positive patients.

Sequencing used immunoSEQ multiplex PCR; TCRdb keeps in-frame clones, though not all of them. The sample records fewer than 30,000 clones, roughly 95% being singletons. Study results and limitations: For HPV16-positive patients, expanding HPV-responsive T cells associated with longer recurrence-free survival. Only a couple of HPV16-positive patients supplied the functional HPV-specificity definition.

The material was obtained from a patient who underwent chemoradiotherapy. The TCR comes from a human donor with HPV-associated anogenital cancer. The chain links TRBV19 to TRBJ1-5; D unclear. CDR3 loop: CASSMKGDSNQPQHF. The CDR3, as DNA: TGTGCCAGTAGTATGAAGGGAGACAGCAATCAGCCCCAGCATTTT. Using reference TRBV19 and TRBJ1-5 for the parts outside the CDR3, the full variable domain is DGGITQSPKYLFRKEGQNVTLSCEQNLNHDAMYWYRQDPGQGLRLIYYSQIVNDFQKGDIAEGYSVSREKKESFPLTVTSAQKNPTAFYLCASSMKGDSNQPQHFGDGTRLSIL.